This T cell receptor beta chain is from a study of siplizumab effects on memory and regulatory T cells. Study outcomes and limitations: Treg origin accounted for an average of around 67% of mappable alloreactive CD4+ clones with siplizumab and about 30% in controls. Alloreactive sequences whose origin lay in unstimulated CD4+ memory cells were significantly reduced by siplizumab. Naive T cells were seemingly more diverse than memory cells, and major contributions to the alloresponse seemed to be made by them.

Assaying covered approximately 10^5 TCR templates per sample. The data were produced by immunoSEQ multiplex PCR, yet TCRdb's version contains in-frame clones alone and is incomplete. The sample records about 100,000 clones, 75% to 95% being singletons. Comment on this clone: As yet, its antigen is unknown.

Between the trimmed V and J ends, which lost 6 bases and 0 bases, there was a span of 14 bases. Per the germline V gene, CDR1 is KGHSH and CDR2 is LQKENI. The CDR3 is 15 amino acids. The chain recombines TRBV18 with TRBJ1-2; a possible D gene is TRBD1 (6 bases). Input material: CD4+ T cells sorted from blood. This TCR was sampled from a human donor in good health. As DNA, the CDR3 is TGTGCCAGCTCCCCTACGGGACAACCTAACTATGGCTACACCTTC. As protein: CASSPTGQPNYGYTF.